This T cell receptor beta chain was captured by sequencing in a study of blood T cells in healthy people across ages. Then a second PCR, running roughly 7 to 11 cycles, was carried out with a sample-barcoded 5' primer and a J-beta primer mix. MiXCR was run by TCRdb on the 5' RACE reads, yielding one entry per CDR3 protein. The table shows about 640,000 distinct CDR3 sequences, with 58% occurring only once. The CDR3 length is 15 residues. Germline-derived CDR1 and CDR2 are SGHTA and FQGNSA. V was trimmed by 8 bases and J by 0 bases, leaving 14 bases between them. The sequence derives from a man in his 60s in good health. The V and J genes are TRBV7-2 and TRBJ2-1, with a weak D call TRBD2 (7 bases). The sample comprised blood. CDR3 coding DNA: TGTGCCAGCGCGGGGAGGGGGAGCTCCTACAATGAGCAGTTCTTC. It yields the protein CASAGRGSSYNEQFF.